Following are 23 T cell receptor beta chains from one sample sequenced in a study of OX40 agonist ivuxolimab in advanced cancers. Assay: immunoSEQ multiplex PCR; the TCRdb copy retains only in-frame clones and omits some. The sample contains about 45,000 clones, just over 90% of which appear only once. This specimen consisted of CD4+ or CD8+ T cells sorted from blood, obtained in a trial of the OX40 agonist ivuxolimab. The source is an adult with an advanced solid tumor such as melanoma, head and neck, liver or kidney cancer.

V gene TRBV2 combines with J gene TRBJ2-3; D remains ambiguous. Germline CDR1 reads SNHLY; CDR2 reads FYNNEI. The CDR3 loop spans 15 amino acids. V dropped 2 bases and J dropped 4 bases, with 13 bases sitting between them. The CDR3 DNA reads as TGTGCCAGCAGTGAAACAATACCGGGCCCAGATACGCAGTATTTT. This encodes CASSETIPGPDTQYF.

The rearrangement links TRBV4-1 to TRBJ2-7; TRBD1 matches 8 bases. The germline gives CDR1 MGHRA, CDR2 YSYEKL. The CDR3 is made up of 14 amino acids. Unmatched junction bases numbered 5, after V lost 3 bases and J lost 4 bases. CDR3 DNA sequence: TGCGCCAGCAGCCATGGACAGGGCGGGTACGAGCAGTACTTC. Protein: CASSHGQGGYEQYF.

The rearrangement joins TRBV5-1 to TRBJ2-2, with D hard to call. This CDR3 is 13 amino acids long. Germline V gene lookup returns CDR1 SGHRS and CDR2 YFSETQ. V lost 6 bases to trimming and J lost 5 bases, with 11 bases between them. CDR3 sequence reads: CASTGRWTGELFF. CDR3 nucleotide sequence: TGCGCCAGCACTGGAAGGTGGACCGGGGAGCTGTTTTTT.

This rearrangement joins TRBV7-8 to TRBJ1-5; a weak D match, TRBD1 (6 bases). The V gene's germline CDR1 is SGHVS and CDR2 FQNEAQ. The CDR3 consists of 16 residues. The V gene lost 0 bases and the J gene lost 3 bases, with 12 bases spanning the gap. CDR3 nucleotide sequence: TGTGCCAGCAGCTTAGCCTCGGGGGGCCCCAATCAGCCCCAGCATTTT. Protein product: CASSLASGGPNQPQHF. Supplemented by reference TRBV7-8 and TRBJ1-5, the full variable domain reads GAGVSQSPRYKVAKRGQDVALRCDPISGHVSLFWYQQALGQGPEFLTYFQNEAQLDKSGLPSDRFFAERPEGSVSTLKIQRTQQEDSAVYLCASSLASGGPNQPQHFGDGTRLSIL.

The J gene is TRBJ2-1, the V gene TRBV4-1; TRBD2 matches at 11 bases. CDR1 MGHRA and CDR2 YSYEKL come from the germline V gene. V lost 0 bases to trimming and J lost 0 bases; unmatched junction nucleotides: 10. The CDR3 is made up of 20 amino acids. The CDR3 protein is CASSQERGLADPSSYNEQFF. CDR3 DNA: TGCGCCAGCAGCCAAGAGAGGGGACTAGCGGATCCCAGCTCCTACAATGAGCAGTTCTTC.

This clone was recorded a few times. The chain employs TRBV19 and TRBJ1-5; 7 bases map to TRBD1. With V trimmed by 8 bases and J by 5 bases, 6 bases remained unmatched. In germline, CDR1 is LNHDA, CDR2 SQIVND (reference sequence). The CDR3 totals 13 residues. CDR3 sequence (DNA): TGTGCCAGTGGGAACAGGGGCCATCAGCCCCAGCATTTT. This sequence encodes CASGNRGHQPQHF.

The rearrangement joins TRBV5-4 to TRBJ1-2; D is uncertain. V was trimmed by 2 bases and J by 1 base, leaving 6 bases between them. Germline CDR1 is SGHNT and CDR2 is YYREEE (reference sequence). The length of the CDR3 is 13 residues. CDR3 in DNA: TGTGCCAGCAGCTTCGGCAGTAACTATGGCTACACCTTC. Its protein is CASSFGSNYGYTF. Full variable domain (outside the CDR3, taken from reference TRBV5-4 and TRBJ1-2): ETGVTQSPTHLIKTRGQQVTLRCSSQSGHNTVSWYQQALGQGPQFIFQYYREEENGRGNFPPRFSGLQFPNYSSELNVNALELDDSALYLCASSFGSNYGYTFGSGTRLTVV.

This CDR3 reads CASSYPSFEQYF. As DNA, the CDR3 is TGTGCCAGCAGCTACCCCTCGTTTGAGCAGTACTTC. The rearrangement uses TRBV7-2 and TRBJ2-7; D call uncertain. V lost 4 bases and J 7 bases, leaving 11 bases between the germline ends. CDR3 size: 12 residues. Germline CDR1 SGHTA, CDR2 FQGNSA.

The CDR3: CASSTSHNQPQHF. Here the CDR3 DNA reads TGTGCCAGCAGCACCTCACATAATCAGCCCCAGCATTTT. The gene calls are TRBV7-6 and TRBJ1-5; D gene uncertain. The germline V gene has CDR1 SGHVS and CDR2 FNYEAQ. Trimming cost V 5 bases and J 4 bases, with 9 bases left between them. This CDR3 has 13 residues.

The V gene is TRBV28, the J gene TRBJ1-1, with D possibly TRBD1 on 5 matching bases. CDR1 is MDHEN, CDR2 SYDVKM, per germline. V dropped 1 base and J dropped 5 bases, with 23 bases sitting between them. CDR3 length: 18 residues. CDR3 in amino acids: CASSLFTAGTGVRTEAFF. CDR3 DNA sequence: TGTGCCAGCAGTTTATTCACTGCCGGAACGGGGGTACGGACTGAAGCTTTCTTT.

This clone was recorded only once. The V call is TRBV28, the J call TRBJ2-5; 8 bases are a match to TRBD1. This CDR3 has 16 residues. With V trimmed by 5 bases and J by 2 bases, 10 bases remained unmatched. Germline V CDR1 and CDR2: MDHEN, SYDVKM. The CDR3: CASSDNRGYLQETQYF. DNA for the CDR3: TGTGCCAGCAGTGATAACAGGGGGTACTTACAAGAGACCCAGTACTTC.

This chain connects TRBV7-6 to TRBJ1-3; D call uncertain. With 0 bases removed from V and 4 bases from J, the gap between germline ends came to 7 bases. The CDR3 has 14 amino acids. From germline, CDR1 is SGHVS and CDR2 FNYEAQ. The CDR3 is CASSLAGYGNTIYF. The CDR3 DNA sequence: TGTGCCAGCAGCTTAGCGGGGTACGGAAACACCATATATTTT.

The V and J genes are TRBV6-1 and TRBJ1-5; unclear D gene. The CDR3 loop spans 15 amino acids. The germline V gene encodes CDR1 MNHNS and CDR2 SASEGT. With 5 bases removed from V and 1 base from J, the gap between germline ends came to 12 bases. Here the CDR3 reads CASSWVRSSNQPQHF. The CDR3 DNA reads TGTGCCAGCAGTTGGGTCAGGTCCAGCAATCAGCCCCAGCATTTT.

The genes are TRBV10-3 and TRBJ1-1, with 7 bases matching TRBD1. The V and J ends lost 3 bases and 0 bases, in that order; junction bases with no gene match: 10. The CDR3 has 17 residues. Germline V lookup: CDR1 ENHRY, CDR2 SYGVKD. CDR3 region: CAISDFQGQTMNTEAFF. The CDR3 DNA follows: TGTGCCATCAGTGATTTTCAGGGACAGACAATGAACACTGAAGCTTTCTTT.

The V gene is TRBV18, the J gene TRBJ2-7, with a tentative D call TRBD2 (5 bases). V was cut by 5 bases and J by 3 bases, with 14 bases left in between. Germline assignment: CDR1 KGHSH and CDR2 LQKENI. This CDR3 comprises 14 residues. The CDR3 DNA is TGTGCCAGCTCATCGAGCGGTTCCCTCTACGAGCAGTACTTC. Protein sequence: CASSSSGSLYEQYF.

DNA of the CDR3: TGTGCCAGCAGCCCCGGACAGGGGGTGGAAAAACTGTTTTTT. This sequence encodes CASSPGQGVEKLFF. V is TRBV9 and J is TRBJ1-4; 10 bases align to TRBD1. Germline CDR1 is SGDLS and CDR2 is YYNGEE. The junction had 5 bases not matched to a gene; V was cut back by 4 bases and J by 8 bases. The CDR3 sequence is 14 residues long.

The chain has TRBV4-1 and TRBJ2-4; 12 nucleotides line up with TRBD2. V shed 1 base, J shed 8 bases, and the junction held 6 bases outside the gene matches. The CDR3 has 16 residues. Germline CDR1 and CDR2: MGHRA and YSYEKL. CDR3 sequence: CASSQALAGGEDIQYF. CDR3 sequence (DNA): TGCGCCAGCAGCCAAGCCCTAGCGGGGGGGGAAGACATTCAGTACTTC.

The chain has TRBV7-9 and TRBJ1-2; D gene ambiguous. Trimming removed 4 bases at V and 2 bases at J, with 8 bases between. Per the germline V gene, CDR1 is SEHNR and CDR2 is FQNEAQ (reference sequence). The CDR3 totals 13 residues. CDR3 amino acids: CASSSQYNYGYTF. The DNA of the CDR3 is TGTGCCAGCAGCTCACAGTACAACTATGGCTACACCTTC.

The chain recombines TRBV9 with TRBJ1-3; no definite D call. Trimming cost V 3 bases and J 0 bases, with 7 bases left between them. Germline V lookup: CDR1 SGDLS, CDR2 YYNGEE. The CDR3 extends over 14 amino acids. The CDR3 region has the DNA TGTGCCAGCAGCGACGTTTCCTCTGGAAACACCATATATTTT. Its translation is CASSDVSSGNTIYF.

V gene TRBV18 combines with J gene TRBJ2-7; perhaps TRBD1 as D (6 bases). V was trimmed by 5 bases and J by 3 bases, leaving 17 bases between them. Per the germline V gene, CDR1 is KGHSH and CDR2 is LQKENI. This CDR3 region has 15 residues. In DNA form, the CDR3 reads TGTGCCAGCTCAGACCAGGGGCCGGATGGCTACGAGCAGTACTTC. Its protein is CASSDQGPDGYEQYF.

The chain recombines TRBV7-9 with TRBJ1-5; D gene ambiguous. The V and J ends lost 1 base and 6 bases respectively, with 10 bases between them. CDR1 SEHNR and CDR2 FQNEAQ come from the germline V gene (reference sequence). This CDR3 is built from 14 residues. CDR3 bases: TGTGCCAGCAGCTTAGGGGTGGGAAGTCAGCCCCAGCATTTT. It is translated as CASSLGVGSQPQHF.

V and J are TRBV14 and TRBJ2-3, with 9 bases matching TRBD2. V dropped 4 bases and J dropped 1; count of bases not matched to a gene: 3. The length of the CDR3 is 15 residues. Germline V lookup: CDR1 SGHDN, CDR2 FVKESK. CDR3: CASSPRLAGTDTQYF. In DNA form, the CDR3 reads TGTGCCAGCAGCCCCCGACTAGCGGGCACAGATACGCAGTATTTT.

The chain carries TRBV5-6 and TRBJ2-2, with D hard to call. Trimming left V 2 bases short and J 1 base short, with 6 bases between. The CDR3 has 14 residues. From germline, CDR1 is SGHDT and CDR2 YYEEEE. CDR3 region: CASSLRVNTGELFF. The CDR3 DNA reads TGTGCCAGCAGCTTACGAGTGAACACCGGGGAGCTGTTTTTT.